A single sample gave rise to the 13 T cell receptor beta chains below, sequenced in a study of brain T cells in children with intractable seizures. The time point: blood from clinic visit 5 months post-surgery; TSC patient then seizure free. Some clones are missing from TCRdb's copy, which holds only in-frame ones; the method was immunoSEQ multiplex PCR. Seen here are 340,000 or so clones, over 90% observed once, and the top ten hold 5.7%. Here the sequenced sample was peripheral blood, taken 4 to 6 months after surgery. The receptors were sampled from a boy in the first two years of life with tuberous sclerosis and intractable seizures.

The chain joins TRBV27 to TRBJ2-7; tentative D call: TRBD1 (6 bases). V was clipped by 0 bases and J by 1 base, with 7 bases between them. The germline V gene encodes CDR1 MNHEY and CDR2 SMNVEV (reference sequence). The CDR3 covers 14 residues. The CDR3 is CASSLSQGSYEQYF. In DNA form, the CDR3 reads TGTGCCAGCAGTTTATCGCAGGGGTCCTACGAGCAGTACTTC.

The rearrangement links TRBV3-1 (or the pseudogene TRBV3-2) to TRBJ2-6, with 10 nucleotides matching TRBD2. The CDR3 consists of 19 residues. Germline CDR1 and CDR2: LGHDT and YNNKEL (reference sequence). With V trimmed by 0 bases and J by 0 bases, 5 bases remained unmatched. DNA for the CDR3: TGTGCCAGCAGCCAAGAGATAGCGGGAGGACCCTCTGGGGCCAACGTCCTGACTTTC. Translation: CASSQEIAGGPSGANVLTF.

This clone appeared once. The chain employs TRBV2 and TRBJ1-2; no definite D call. V shed 8 bases and J shed 4 bases, with 14 bases lying between them. The CDR3 covers 13 residues. The germline CDR1 and CDR2 sequences are SNHLY and FYNNEI. The CDR3 loop is CASCGEGPYGYTF. The CDR3 nucleotides read TGTGCCAGCTGTGGGGAGGGCCCCTATGGCTACACCTTC. The variable domain in full, with the rest retrieved from reference TRBV2 and TRBJ1-2, is EPEVTQTPSHQVTQMGQEVILRCVPISNHLYFYWYRQILGQKVEFLVSFYNNEISEKSEIFDDQFSVERPDGSNFTLKIRSTKLEDSAMYFCASCGEGPYGYTFGSGTRLTVV.

This clone is a singleton in its sample. This chain joins TRBV5-6 and TRBJ2-1; no clear D. Deletions cut 3 bases from V and 3 bases from J, with 19 bases between. Germline assignment: CDR1 SGHDT and CDR2 YYEEEE. There are 17 residues in the CDR3. The CDR3 DNA follows: TGTGCCAGCAGCTCCGGTCCCCACTATAGAAACTACAATGAGCAGTTCTTC. Its translation: CASSSGPHYRNYNEQFF.

This chain joins TRBV5-4 and TRBJ2-3; 15 positions agree with TRBD2. The CDR3 is 16 amino acids. CDR1 and CDR2 (germline): SGHNT, YYREEE (reference sequence). Trimming removed 4 bases from V and 3 bases from J; junction bases left unmatched: 3. As DNA, the CDR3 is TGTGCCAGCAGCAAAGGACTAGCGGGGGGGACAGATACGCAGTATTTT. It codes for CASSKGLAGGTDTQYF.

This sequence joins TRBV28 and TRBJ2-1; D not resolved. Looked up from germline, CDR1 is MDHEN and CDR2 is SYDVKM. This CDR3 has 12 amino acids. Trimming cost V 8 bases and J 5 bases, with 10 bases left between them. The CDR3 is CASGPINNEQFF. Written as DNA, the CDR3 is TGTGCCAGCGGTCCCATTAACAATGAGCAGTTCTTC.

J is TRBJ1-2 and V is TRBV28, with D unclear. Per the germline V gene, CDR1 is MDHEN and CDR2 is SYDVKM. This CDR3 contains 13 residues. V shed 1 base and J shed 4 bases, with 7 bases lying between them. CDR3 bases: TGTGCCAGCAGTTTATCTTCTGTCTATGGCTACACCTTC. This codes for CASSLSSVYGYTF.

Only one count was recorded for this clone. This sequence joins TRBV5-4 and TRBJ2-1; D is unresolved. CDR3 length equals 16 residues. The germline CDR1 and CDR2 sequences are SGHNT and YYREEE (reference sequence). Trimming took 0 bases from V and 3 from J, leaving 13 bases between them. CDR3 loop: CASSLVGWGIYNEQFF. Here the CDR3 DNA reads TGTGCCAGCAGCTTGGTCGGGTGGGGTATCTACAATGAGCAGTTCTTC.

The gene calls are TRBV7-6 and TRBJ1-2; D is ambiguous. There are 13 residues in the CDR3. CDR1 and CDR2 from the germline V gene are SGHVS and FNYEAQ. Trimming left V 1 base short and J 1 base short, with 4 bases between. CDR3 amino acids: CASSLENNYGYTF. CDR3 in DNA: TGTGCCAGCAGCTTAGAGAATAACTATGGCTACACCTTC.

The chain carries TRBV5-4 and TRBJ2-6; 12 nucleotides agree with TRBD1. The trim removed 3 bases at V and 1 base at J, leaving 11 bases unmatched. The CDR3 is 20 amino acids. Germline loops: CDR1 SGHNT, CDR2 YYREEE (reference sequence). The DNA for the CDR3 is TGTGCCAGCAGCTGGAAAGCCGGGACAGGGGGCGCGTCTGGGGCCAACGTCCTGACTTTC. This gives the protein CASSWKAGTGGASGANVLTF.

This chain joins TRBV28 and TRBJ1-6; D is unresolved. V was shortened by 6 bases and J by 3 bases, with 9 bases between the two germline ends. The CDR3 sequence is 14 residues long. Germline CDR1 MDHEN, CDR2 SYDVKM. In nucleotides, the CDR3 is TGTGCCAGCAGCAGATCTTACTATAATTCACCCCTCCACTTT. Protein product: CASSRSYYNSPLHF. Together with reference TRBV28 and TRBJ1-6, the CDR3 gives the full variable domain: DVKVTQSSRYLVKRTGEKVFLECVQDMDHENMFWYRQDPGLGLRLIYFSYDVKMKEKGDIPEGYSVSREKKERFSLILESASTNQTSMYLCASSRSYYNSPLHFGNGTRLTVT.

V usage is TRBV25-1 and J usage is TRBJ2-5; a possible D gene is TRBD1 (5 bases). V shed 4 bases and J shed 5 bases, with 14 bases lying between them. The length of the CDR3 is 14 residues. Germline V gives CDR1 MGHDK, CDR2 SYGVNS. The CDR3, as DNA: TGTGCCAGCAGTGGCACAACAGGTCCCGAGACCCAGTACTTC. Residues: CASSGTTGPETQYF. Using reference TRBV25-1 and TRBJ2-5 for the parts outside the CDR3, the full variable domain is EADIYQTPRYLVIGTGKKITLECSQTMGHDKMYWYQQDPGMELHLIHYSYGVNSTEKGDLSSESTVSRIRTEHFPLTLESARPSHTSQYLCASSGTTGPETQYFGPGTRLLVL.

The rearrangement joins TRBV6-1 to TRBJ2-3; no definite D call. Germline V gives CDR1 MNHNS, CDR2 SASEGT. The CDR3 runs 14 residues. V dropped 0 bases and J dropped 0 bases, with 4 bases sitting between them. CDR3 amino acids: CASSEAYSTDTQYF. DNA for the CDR3: TGTGCCAGCAGTGAAGCGTATAGCACAGATACGCAGTATTTT.